This T cell receptor (beta chain) was retrieved from a study of blood T cell repertoires in COVID-19. About the study: Samples representing acute and convalescent COVID-19 were sourced from the United States, Italy and Spain.

Source study methods: It was from reference gene primer amplification that nucleated cell counts were estimated. Only in-frame clones appear in the TCRdb table, and some are missing; sequencing was by immunoSEQ multiplex PCR. V and J calls and clone size come straight from that table; D and trimming were deduced from the DNA. The sample holds over 250,000 clones, 80% to 95% seen once. Participants came from around 25 US areas, aged about 18 to 95 years. Recovered status in Cohort 3 required two negative PCRs, clearance, or symptom resolution. The TCR originated in a woman in her thirties who had recovered from COVID-19. Sequenced sample: PBMCs or T cells enriched from blood (not recorded which).

This CDR3 is CASSLVWPGLAGEDEQYF. The CDR3 nucleotides read TGCGCCAGCAGCTTGGTATGGCCCGGGCTAGCGGGAGAGGACGAGCAGTACTTC. This chain joins TRBV5-1 and TRBJ2-7, with 10 bases lining up with TRBD2. The germline CDR1 and CDR2 sequences are SGHRS and YFSETQ. The V segment lost 0 bases and the J segment 5 bases; nucleotides outside the gene matches: 14. This CDR3 spans 18 amino acids.